Each of the 5 T cell receptor beta chains below was sequenced from the same sample in a study of T cell responses to AZD1222 COVID-19 vaccine. Some clones are missing from TCRdb's copy, which holds only in-frame ones; the method was immunoSEQ multiplex PCR. The table lists 84,000 or so clones, approximately 86% of them singletons. The sample was peripheral blood, taken on day 0 of AZD1222 vaccination. All receptors derive from an adult in good health.

This clone has only one observation. The J gene is TRBJ1-1, the V gene TRBV19, with 8 positions matching TRBD1. The CDR3 runs to 15 residues. In germline, CDR1 is LNHDA, CDR2 SQIVND (reference sequence). Losses at the gene ends were 7 bases for V and 4 bases for J; bases not matched to a gene: 11. CDR3 loop: CASTKRQGLGTEAFF. In nucleotides, the CDR3 is TGTGCCAGTACTAAAAGACAGGGGCTAGGCACTGAAGCTTTCTTT.

The chain is built from TRBV10-1 and TRBJ1-4, with D possibly matching TRBD1 (5 bases). The CDR3 length is 13 residues. Germline V gene data show CDR1 as WNHNN and CDR2 as SYGVQD (reference sequence). V lost 3 bases to trimming and J lost 8 bases, with 10 bases between them. CDR3: CASSDPGTEKLFF. DNA of the CDR3: TGCGCCAGCAGTGATCCCGGGACCGAAAAACTGTTTTTT.

The V call is TRBV11-3, the J call TRBJ1-2; TRBD1 is a possible D gene (5 bases). The length of the CDR3 is 16 residues. From germline, CDR1 is SGHNT and CDR2 YENEEA. Trimming took 6 bases from V and 1 from J, leaving 18 bases between them. The CDR3 nucleotides read TGTGCCAGCAGTCCGGGTGGGGGTCGAAGTAACTATGGCTACACCTTC. Translation: CASSPGGGRSNYGYTF.

V usage is TRBV5-1 and J usage is TRBJ2-3; 11 bases map to TRBD2. CDR1 is SGHRS, CDR2 YFSETQ, per germline. The CDR3 extends over 15 amino acids. V lost 4 bases and J lost 4; bases outside the gene matches: 5. DNA of the CDR3: TGCGCCAGCAGCCCGCCACTAGCGGGAGCAGATACGCAGTATTTT. This translates into CASSPPLAGADTQYF.

The DNA for the CDR3 is TGTGCCAGCAGTGAAGGGACCCCGGGTGGCTACACCTTC. This gives the protein CASSEGTPGGYTF. The chain employs TRBV2 and TRBJ1-2; D unresolved. The CDR3 is made up of 13 amino acids. The germline V gene has CDR1 SNHLY and CDR2 FYNNEI. Trimming took off 1 base at V and 7 bases at J, with 10 bases between the two ends.